This TCR beta chain was identified during a study of regulatory T cells in long-lasting Graves disease. Study-level findings and limits: Newly diagnosed patients shared about a thousand public clonotypes; persistent patients shared a few thousand.

In building TCR beta libraries, iRepertoire HTBI primers were used together with Arm-PCR of CDR3 regions. In the original analysis: Samples revealed fewer than 65 TRBV and fewer than 15 TRBJ segments. Each CDR3 protein is one row after TCRdb ran MiXCR on the multiplex PCR reads. The authors' filters were not applied to this entry. Of some 240,000 distinct CDR3 sequences listed, less than 20% were seen once; the top ten hold 10% to 15%. Time point specified: newly diagnosed GD, antithyroid drugs for less than 3 months. PBMC-extracted RNA yielded the TCR library. This clonotype was seen at least ten times. Its antigen is still unknown. CDR3 length: 14 amino acids. V gave up 4 bases and J gave up 4 bases, with 14 bases separating them. Germline V CDR1 and CDR2: MDHEN, SYDVKM. The data also belong to a second study, concerning T cells in Graves' hyperthyroidism and ophthalmopathy. As that study records: Diagnostic assessment was based on clinical symptoms, serum thyroxine and TRAb, thyroid ultrasound and orbital computed tomography. Ophthalmopathy, as predicted by the model, came a median around 6 months after the prediction.

The sequencing here drew on peripheral blood mononuclear cells (PBMCs), taken at new diagnosis, from a patient treated with antithyroid drugs. This receptor was obtained from a woman younger than 45 with Graves disease. This chain connects TRBV28 to TRBJ2-7; D unresolved. CDR3 sequence: CASSSSLARYEQYF. The CDR3 DNA follows: TGTGCCAGCAGTTCCTCCCTGGCACGTTACGAGCAGTACTTC.